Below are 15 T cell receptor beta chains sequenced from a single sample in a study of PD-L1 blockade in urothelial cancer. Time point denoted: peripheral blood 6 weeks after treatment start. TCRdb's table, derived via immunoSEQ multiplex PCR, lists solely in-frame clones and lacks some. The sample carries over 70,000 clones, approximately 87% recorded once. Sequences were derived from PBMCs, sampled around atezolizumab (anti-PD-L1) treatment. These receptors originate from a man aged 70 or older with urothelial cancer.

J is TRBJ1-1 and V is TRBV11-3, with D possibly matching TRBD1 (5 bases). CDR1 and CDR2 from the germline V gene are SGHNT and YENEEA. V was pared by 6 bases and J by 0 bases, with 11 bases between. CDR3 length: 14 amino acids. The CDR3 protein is CASSSGQLNTEAFF. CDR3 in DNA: TGTGCCAGCAGTTCCGGACAATTGAACACTGAAGCTTTCTTT. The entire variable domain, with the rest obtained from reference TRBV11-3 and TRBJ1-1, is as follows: EAGVVQSPRYKIIEKKQPVAFWCNPISGHNTLYWYLQNLGQGPELLIRYENEEAVDDSQLPKDRFSAERLKGVDSTLKIQPAELGDSAVYLCASSSGQLNTEAFFGQGTRLTVV.

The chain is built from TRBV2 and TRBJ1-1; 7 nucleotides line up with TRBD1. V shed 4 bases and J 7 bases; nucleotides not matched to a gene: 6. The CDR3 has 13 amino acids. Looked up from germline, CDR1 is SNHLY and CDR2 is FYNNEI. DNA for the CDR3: TGTGCCAGCAGTGCTGGACAGGCGGGTGAAGCTTTCTTT. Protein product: CASSAGQAGEAFF.

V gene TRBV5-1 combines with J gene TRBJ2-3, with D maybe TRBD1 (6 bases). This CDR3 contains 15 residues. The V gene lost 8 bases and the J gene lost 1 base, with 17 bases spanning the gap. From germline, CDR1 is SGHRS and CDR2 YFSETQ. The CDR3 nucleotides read TGCGCCAGTGGGGGCAGTCGGGGCGGCACAGATACGCAGTATTTT. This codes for CASGGSRGGTDTQYF.

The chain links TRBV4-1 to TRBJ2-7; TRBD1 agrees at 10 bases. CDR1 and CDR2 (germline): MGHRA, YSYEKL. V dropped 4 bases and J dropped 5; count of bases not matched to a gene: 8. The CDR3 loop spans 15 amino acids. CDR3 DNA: TGCGCCAGCAGCCGCCCGGGACAGGGGCACGACGAGCAGTACTTC. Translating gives CASSRPGQGHDEQYF.

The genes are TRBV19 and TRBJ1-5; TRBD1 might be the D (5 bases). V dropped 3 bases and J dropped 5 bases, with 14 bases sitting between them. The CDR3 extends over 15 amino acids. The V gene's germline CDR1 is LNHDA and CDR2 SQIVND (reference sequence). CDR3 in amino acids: CASSMGGTEYQPQHF. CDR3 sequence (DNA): TGTGCCAGTAGTATGGGGGGGACCGAATATCAGCCCCAGCATTTT. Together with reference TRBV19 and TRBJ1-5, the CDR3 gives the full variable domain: DGGITQSPKYLFRKEGQNVTLSCEQNLNHDAMYWYRQDPGQGLRLIYYSQIVNDFQKGDIAEGYSVSREKKESFPLTVTSAQKNPTAFYLCASSMGGTEYQPQHFGDGTRLSIL.

For the CDR3, the DNA is TGTGCCAGCTCACAGAGGGGAGGACAGGATCATCAGCCCCAGCATTTT. This sequence encodes CASSQRGGQDHQPQHF. V usage is TRBV18 and J usage is TRBJ1-5; 7 bases line up with TRBD1. With 4 bases clipped from V and 5 bases from J, the junction kept 11 bases outside the gene matches. Germline CDR1 is KGHSH and CDR2 is LQKENI. The length of the CDR3 is 16 residues.

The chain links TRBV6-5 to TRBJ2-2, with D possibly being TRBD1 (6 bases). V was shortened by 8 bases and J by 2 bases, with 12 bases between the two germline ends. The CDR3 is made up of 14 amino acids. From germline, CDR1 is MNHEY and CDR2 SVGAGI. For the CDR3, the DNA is TGTGCCAGCGTAGGACAGAAAAACACCGGGGAGCTGTTTTTT. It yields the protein CASVGQKNTGELFF.

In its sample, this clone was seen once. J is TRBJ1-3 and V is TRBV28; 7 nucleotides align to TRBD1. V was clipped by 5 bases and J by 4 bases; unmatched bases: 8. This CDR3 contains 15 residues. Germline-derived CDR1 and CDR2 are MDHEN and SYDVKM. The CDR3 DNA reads TGTGCCAGCAGTCCCAACAGGGGTTCGGGAAACACCATATATTTT. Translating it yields CASSPNRGSGNTIYF.

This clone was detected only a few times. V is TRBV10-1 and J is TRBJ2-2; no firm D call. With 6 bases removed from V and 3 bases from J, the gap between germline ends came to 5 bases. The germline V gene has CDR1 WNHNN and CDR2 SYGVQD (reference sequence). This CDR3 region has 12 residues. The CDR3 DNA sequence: TGCGCCAGCAGATCCTACACCGGGGAGCTGTTTTTT. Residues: CASRSYTGELFF.

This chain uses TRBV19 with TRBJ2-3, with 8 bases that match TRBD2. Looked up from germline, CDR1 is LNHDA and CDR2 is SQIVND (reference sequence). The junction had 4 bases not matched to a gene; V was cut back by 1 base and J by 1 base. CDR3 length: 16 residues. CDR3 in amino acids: CASSIAQTSGTDTQYF. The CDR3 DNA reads TGTGCCAGTAGTATAGCCCAGACTAGCGGCACAGATACGCAGTATTTT.

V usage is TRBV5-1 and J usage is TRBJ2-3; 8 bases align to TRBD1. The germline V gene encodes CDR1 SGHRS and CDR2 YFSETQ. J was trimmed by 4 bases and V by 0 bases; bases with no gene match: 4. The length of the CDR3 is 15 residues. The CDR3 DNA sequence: TGCGCCAGCAGCTTGGGACAGGGGCTAGCAGATACGCAGTATTTT. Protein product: CASSLGQGLADTQYF. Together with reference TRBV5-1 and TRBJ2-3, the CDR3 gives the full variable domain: KAGVTQTPRYLIKTRGQQVTLSCSPISGHRSVSWYQQTPGQGLQFLFEYFSETQRNKGNFPGRFSGRQFSNSRSEMNVSTLELGDSALYLCASSLGQGLADTQYFGPGTRLTVL.

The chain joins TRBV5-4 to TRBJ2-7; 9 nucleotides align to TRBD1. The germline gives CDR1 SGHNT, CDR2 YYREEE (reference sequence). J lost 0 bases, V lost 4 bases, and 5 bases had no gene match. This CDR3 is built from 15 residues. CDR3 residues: CASSRGTGSSYEQYF. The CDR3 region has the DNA TGTGCCAGCAGCCGGGGGACAGGGAGCTCCTACGAGCAGTACTTC.

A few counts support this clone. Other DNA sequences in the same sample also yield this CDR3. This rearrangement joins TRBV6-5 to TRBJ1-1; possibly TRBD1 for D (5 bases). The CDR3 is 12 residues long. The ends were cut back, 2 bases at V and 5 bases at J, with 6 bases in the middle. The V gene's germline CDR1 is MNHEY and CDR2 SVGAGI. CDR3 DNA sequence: TGTGCCAGCAGTTACGCAGGGACTGAAGCTTTCTTT. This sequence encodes CASSYAGTEAFF.

The chain's CDR3 is CASSLETSGRSEQYF. The DNA for the CDR3 is TGTGCCAGCAGCTTGGAGACTAGCGGGAGATCCGAGCAGTACTTC. The rearrangement links TRBV7-2 to TRBJ2-7, with 12 positions matching TRBD2. From germline, CDR1 is SGHTA and CDR2 FQGNSA. V was pared by 3 bases and J by 6 bases, with 6 bases of the junction left unmatched. The CDR3 runs 15 residues.

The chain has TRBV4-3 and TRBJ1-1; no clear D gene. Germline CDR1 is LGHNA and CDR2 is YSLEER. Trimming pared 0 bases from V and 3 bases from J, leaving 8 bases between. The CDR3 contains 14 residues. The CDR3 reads CASSQDRRDTEAFF. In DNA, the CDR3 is TGCGCCAGCAGCCAAGATCGGAGGGACACTGAAGCTTTCTTT.